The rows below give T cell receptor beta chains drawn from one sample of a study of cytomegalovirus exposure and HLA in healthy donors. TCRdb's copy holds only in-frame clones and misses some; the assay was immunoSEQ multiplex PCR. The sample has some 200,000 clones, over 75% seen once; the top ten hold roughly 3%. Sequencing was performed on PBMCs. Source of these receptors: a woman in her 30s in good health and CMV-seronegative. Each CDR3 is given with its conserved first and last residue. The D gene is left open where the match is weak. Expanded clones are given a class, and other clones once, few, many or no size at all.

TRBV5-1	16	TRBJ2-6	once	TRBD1	TGCGCCAGCGGACAGGGGGGCCTCTCTGGGGCCAACGTCCTGACTTTC	CASGQGGLSGANVLTF
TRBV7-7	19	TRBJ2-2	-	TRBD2	TGTGCCAGCAGCTTAGCGCTCGGGGGAGGGCCCGCGAACACCGGGGAGCTGTTTTTT	CASSLALGGGPANTGELFF
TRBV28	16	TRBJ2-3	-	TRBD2	TGTGCCAGCAGTGCAACCGGGACTAGCGGGATTTTCCGGCAGTATTTT	CASSATGTSGIFRQYF
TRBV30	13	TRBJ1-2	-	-	TGTGCCTGGAGTTGGCGAGGGAACGGTGGCTACACCTTC	CAWSWRGNGGYTF
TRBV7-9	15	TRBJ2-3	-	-	TGTTCCAGCGGCCGACCGGGACTGCGCACAGATACGCAGTATTTT	CSSGRPGLRTDTQYF
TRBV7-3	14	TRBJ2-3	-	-	TGTGCCAGCAGCTTAAGACTAGTGTCAGATACGCAGTATTTT	CASSLRLVSDTQYF
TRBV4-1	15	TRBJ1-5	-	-	TGCGCCAGCAGCCCGCCTTCGTCGGGCAATCAGCCCCAGCATTTT	CASSPPSSGNQPQHF
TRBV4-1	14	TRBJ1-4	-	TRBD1	TGCGCCAGCAGCCAGGGGACAGGGGCTGAAAAACTGTTTTTT	CASSQGTGAEKLFF
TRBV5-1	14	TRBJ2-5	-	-	TGCGCCAGCAGCTTGTCAGGGAACCAAGAGACCCAGTACTTC	CASSLSGNQETQYF
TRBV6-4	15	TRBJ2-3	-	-	TGTGCCAGCAGCTCAAGGGCCAGGGCAAAAGATACGCAGTATTTT	CASSSRARAKDTQYF
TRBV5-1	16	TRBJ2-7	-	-	TGCGCCAGCAGCTTGGAGCCCTTAATTTACTCCTACGAGCAGTACTTC	CASSLEPLIYSYEQYF
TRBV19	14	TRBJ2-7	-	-	TGTGCCAGTAGTATGGGTGGAGACTCCTACGAGCAGTACTTC	CASSMGGDSYEQYF
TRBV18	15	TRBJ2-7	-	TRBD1	TGTGCCAGCTCACCGGGACAGAGCGTCGCCTACGAGCAGTACTTC	CASSPGQSVAYEQYF
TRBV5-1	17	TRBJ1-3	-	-	TGCGCCAGCAGCTTGTCCCCAGGCCAACTCTCTGGAAACACCATATATTTT	CASSLSPGQLSGNTIYF
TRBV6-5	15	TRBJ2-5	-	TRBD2	TGTGCCAGCAGTTACGTAGCGGGGGGGTTTGAGACCCAGTACTTC	CASSYVAGGFETQYF
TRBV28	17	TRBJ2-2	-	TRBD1	TGTGCCAGCAGCCCCGACCCGACAGGGGTTAGGACCGGGGAGCTGTTTTTT	CASSPDPTGVRTGELFF
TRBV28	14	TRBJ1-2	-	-	TGTGCCATCAGAAGACAGGCTCCTTCCTATGGCTACACCTTC	CAIRRQAPSYGYTF
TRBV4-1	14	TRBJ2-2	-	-	TGCGCCAGCAGCCAAGATAGGGGCACCGGGGAGCTGTTTTTT	CASSQDRGTGELFF
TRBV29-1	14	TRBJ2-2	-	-	TGCAGCGTTGACCCCAGGGCAGGCACCGGGGAGCTGTTTTTT	CSVDPRAGTGELFF
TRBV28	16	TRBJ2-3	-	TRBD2	TGTGCCAGCAGTTTCCCCGGACTGGGAGGGACAGATACGCAGTATTTT	CASSFPGLGGTDTQYF
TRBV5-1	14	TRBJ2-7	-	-	TGCGCCAGCAGCTTAACCCCAGGGGCCGGTGAGCAGTACTTC	CASSLTPGAGEQYF
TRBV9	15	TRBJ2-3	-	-	TGTGCCAGCAGCCCCTGGACAGAGAGCACAGATACGCAGTATTTT	CASSPWTESTDTQYF
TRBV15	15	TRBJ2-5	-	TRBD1	TGTGCCACCAGCGGATCCGGGACAGGGGGTGAGACCCAGTACTTC	CATSGSGTGGETQYF
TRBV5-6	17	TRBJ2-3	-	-	TGTGCCAGCAGCTTGTTCGTTCGGGGTTCTAGCACAGATACGCAGTATTTT	CASSLFVRGSSTDTQYF
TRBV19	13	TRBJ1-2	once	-	TGTGCCAGTAGTCCACGACAGAGCTATGGCTACACCTTC	CASSPRQSYGYTF
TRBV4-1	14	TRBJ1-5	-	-	TGCGCCAGCAGCCCCGAACGGAGCAATCAGCCCCAGCATTTT	CASSPERSNQPQHF
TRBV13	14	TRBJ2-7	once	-	TGTGCCAGCAGCGTTGGACTCGTAGTCTACGAGCAGTACTTC	CASSVGLVVYEQYF
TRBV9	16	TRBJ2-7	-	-	TGTGCCAGCAGCGTAGAGTCGGGGTCCACCCACTACGAGCAGTACTTC	CASSVESGSTHYEQYF
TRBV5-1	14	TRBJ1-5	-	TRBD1	TGCGCCAGCAGCATAGACAGGGGGGGACAGCCCCAGCATTTT	CASSIDRGGQPQHF
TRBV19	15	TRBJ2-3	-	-	TGTGCCAGTAGGCATTTGGGACAAAACACAGATACGCAGTATTTT	CASRHLGQNTDTQYF
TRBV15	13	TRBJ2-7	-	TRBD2	TGTGCCACCGGGCGGGGGAGCTCCTACGAGCAGTACTTC	CATGRGSSYEQYF
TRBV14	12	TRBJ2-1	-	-	TGTGCCAGCAGCCAAGATTGGGGGCAGGGGTTCTTC	CASSQDWGQGFF
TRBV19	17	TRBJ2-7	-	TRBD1	TGTGCCAGTAGTATGGGATTGGGGACAGGGGGCTCATACGAGCAGTACTTC	CASSMGLGTGGSYEQYF
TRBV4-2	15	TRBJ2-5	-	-	TGTGCCAGCAGCCAAGATCGGGTGACCCCCCGATCCCAGTACTTC	CASSQDRVTPRSQYF
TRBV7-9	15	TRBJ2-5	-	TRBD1	TGTGCCAGCAGCTACCGGGACAGGGGGAGAGAGACCCAGTACTTC	CASSYRDRGRETQYF
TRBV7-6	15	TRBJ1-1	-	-	TGTGCCAGCAGCTTAGGTTCGGTTCGCGGCACTGAAGCTTTCTTT	CASSLGSVRGTEAFF